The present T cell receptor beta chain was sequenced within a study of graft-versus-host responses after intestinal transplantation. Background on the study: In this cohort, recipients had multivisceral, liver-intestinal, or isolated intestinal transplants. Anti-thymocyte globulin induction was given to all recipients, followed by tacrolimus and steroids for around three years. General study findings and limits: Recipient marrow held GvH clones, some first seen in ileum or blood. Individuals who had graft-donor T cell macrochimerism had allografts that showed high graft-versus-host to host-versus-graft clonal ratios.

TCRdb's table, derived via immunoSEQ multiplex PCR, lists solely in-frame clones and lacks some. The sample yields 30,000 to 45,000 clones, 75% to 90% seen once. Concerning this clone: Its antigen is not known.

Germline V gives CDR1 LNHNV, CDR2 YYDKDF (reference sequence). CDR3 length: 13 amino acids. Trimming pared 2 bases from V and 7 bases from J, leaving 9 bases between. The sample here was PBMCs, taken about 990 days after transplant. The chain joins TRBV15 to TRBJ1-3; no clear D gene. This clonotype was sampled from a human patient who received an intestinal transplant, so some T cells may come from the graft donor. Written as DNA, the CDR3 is TGTGCCACCAGCAGATGGGGAAGTAACACCATATATTTT. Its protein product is CATSRWGSNTIYF.